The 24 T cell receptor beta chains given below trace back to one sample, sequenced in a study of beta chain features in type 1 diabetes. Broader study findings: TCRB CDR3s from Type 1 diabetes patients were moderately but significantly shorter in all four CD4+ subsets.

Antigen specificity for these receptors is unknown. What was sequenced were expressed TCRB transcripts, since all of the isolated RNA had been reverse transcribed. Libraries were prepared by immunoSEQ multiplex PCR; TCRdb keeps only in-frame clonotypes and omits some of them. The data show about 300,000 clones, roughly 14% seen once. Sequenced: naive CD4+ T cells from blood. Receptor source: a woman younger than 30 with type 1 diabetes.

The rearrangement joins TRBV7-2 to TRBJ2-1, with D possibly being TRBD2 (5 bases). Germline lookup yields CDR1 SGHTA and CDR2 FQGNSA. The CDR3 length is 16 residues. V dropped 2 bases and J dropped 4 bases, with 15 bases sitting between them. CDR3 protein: CASSLRLSVLYNEQFF. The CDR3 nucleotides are TGTGCCAGCAGCTTAAGGCTTAGCGTCCTTTACAATGAGCAGTTCTTC.

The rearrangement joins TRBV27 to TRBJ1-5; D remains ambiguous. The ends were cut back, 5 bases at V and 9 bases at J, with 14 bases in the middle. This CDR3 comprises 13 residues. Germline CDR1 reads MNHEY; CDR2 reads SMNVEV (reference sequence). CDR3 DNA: TGTGCCAGCAGTCTACGCCTCGGTGGGCCCCAGCATTTT. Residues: CASSLRLGGPQHF.

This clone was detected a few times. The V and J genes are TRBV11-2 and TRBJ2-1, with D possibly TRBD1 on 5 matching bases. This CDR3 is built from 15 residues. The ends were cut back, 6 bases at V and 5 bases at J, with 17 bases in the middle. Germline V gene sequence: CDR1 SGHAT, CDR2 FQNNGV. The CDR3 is CASRPLTGQNNEQFF. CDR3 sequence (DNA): TGTGCCAGCAGACCCCTTACAGGTCAGAACAATGAGCAGTTCTTC.

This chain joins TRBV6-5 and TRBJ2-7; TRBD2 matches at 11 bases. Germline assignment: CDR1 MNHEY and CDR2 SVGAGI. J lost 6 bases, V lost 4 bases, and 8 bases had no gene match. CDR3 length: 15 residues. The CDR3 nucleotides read TGTGCCAGCAGTTCCATAGCGGGAGGGCCAGGCGAGCAGTACGTC. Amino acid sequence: CASSSIAGGPGEQYV.

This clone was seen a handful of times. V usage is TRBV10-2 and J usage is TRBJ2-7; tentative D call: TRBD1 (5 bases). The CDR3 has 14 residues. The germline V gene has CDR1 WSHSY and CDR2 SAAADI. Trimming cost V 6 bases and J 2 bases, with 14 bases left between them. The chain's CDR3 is CASRTARWPYEQYV. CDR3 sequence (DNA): TGCGCCAGCAGGACAGCTAGGTGGCCCTACGAGCAGTACGTC.

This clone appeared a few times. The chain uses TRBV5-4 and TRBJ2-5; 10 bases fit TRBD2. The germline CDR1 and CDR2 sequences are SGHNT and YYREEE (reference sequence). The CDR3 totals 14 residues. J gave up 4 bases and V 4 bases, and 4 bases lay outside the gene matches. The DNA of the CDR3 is TGTGCCAGCAGCCAAGCGGGAGGGGGAGAGACCCAGTACTTC. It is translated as CASSQAGGGETQYF. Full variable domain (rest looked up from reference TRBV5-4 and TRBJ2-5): ETGVTQSPTHLIKTRGQQVTLRCSSQSGHNTVSWYQQALGQGPQFIFQYYREEENGRGNFPPRFSGLQFPNYSSELNVNALELDDSALYLCASSQAGGGETQYFGPGTRLLVL.

CDR3 in DNA: TGTGCCAGCAGTTTCGGACAGAGGGAGCTGTTTTTT. Translation gives CASSFGQRELFF. V is TRBV6-6 and J is TRBJ2-2; D perhaps matches TRBD1 (6 bases). CDR1 and CDR2 (germline): MNHNY, SVGAGI (reference sequence). V gave up 4 bases and J gave up 9 bases, with 9 bases separating them. This CDR3 has 12 residues.

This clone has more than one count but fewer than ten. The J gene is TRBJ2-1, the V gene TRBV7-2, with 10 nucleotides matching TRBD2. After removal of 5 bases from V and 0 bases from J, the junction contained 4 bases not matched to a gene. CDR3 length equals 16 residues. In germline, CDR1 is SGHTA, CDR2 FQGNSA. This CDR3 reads CASSPTSGNSYNEQFF. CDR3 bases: TGTGCCAGCAGCCCAACTAGCGGGAACTCCTACAATGAGCAGTTCTTC. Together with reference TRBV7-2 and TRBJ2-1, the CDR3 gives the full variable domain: GAGVSQSPSNKVTEKGKDVELRCDPISGHTALYWYRQSLGQGLEFLIYFQGNSAPDKSGLPSDRFSAERTGGSVSTLTIQRTQQEDSAVYLCASSPTSGNSYNEQFFGPGTRLTVL.

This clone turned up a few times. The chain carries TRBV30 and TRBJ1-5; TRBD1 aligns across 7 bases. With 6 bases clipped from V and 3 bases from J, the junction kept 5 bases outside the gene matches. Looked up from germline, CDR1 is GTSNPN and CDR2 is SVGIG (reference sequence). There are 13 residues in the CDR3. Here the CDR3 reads CACGDRDNQPQHF. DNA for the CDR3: TGTGCCTGTGGTGACAGGGACAATCAGCCCCAGCATTTT.

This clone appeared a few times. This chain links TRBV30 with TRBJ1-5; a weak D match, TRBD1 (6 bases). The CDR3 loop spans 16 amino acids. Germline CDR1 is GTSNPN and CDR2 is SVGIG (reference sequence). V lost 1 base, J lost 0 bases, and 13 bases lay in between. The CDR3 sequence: CAWSAQGYYSNQPQHF. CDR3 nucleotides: TGTGCCTGGAGTGCCCAGGGGTACTATAGCAATCAGCCCCAGCATTTT.

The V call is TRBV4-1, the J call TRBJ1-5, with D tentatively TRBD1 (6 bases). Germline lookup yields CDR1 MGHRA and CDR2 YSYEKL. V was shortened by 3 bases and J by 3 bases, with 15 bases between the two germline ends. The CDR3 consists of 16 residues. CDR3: CASSQTPGQLNQPQHF. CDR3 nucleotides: TGCGCCAGCAGCCAGACTCCTGGACAGCTCAATCAGCCCCAGCATTTT.

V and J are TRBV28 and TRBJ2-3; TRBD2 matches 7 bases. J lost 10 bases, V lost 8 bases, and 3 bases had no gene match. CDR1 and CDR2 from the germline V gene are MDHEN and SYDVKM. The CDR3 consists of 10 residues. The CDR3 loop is CASAAGAQYF. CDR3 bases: TGTGCCAGCGCGGCGGGGGCGCAGTATTTT.

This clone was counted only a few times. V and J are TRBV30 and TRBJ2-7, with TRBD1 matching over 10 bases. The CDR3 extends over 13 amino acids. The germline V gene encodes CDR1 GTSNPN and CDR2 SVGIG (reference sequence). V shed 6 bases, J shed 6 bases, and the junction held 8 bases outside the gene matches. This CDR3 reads CACQTGGISEQYV. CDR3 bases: TGTGCCTGTCAGACAGGGGGCATCAGCGAGCAGTACGTC.

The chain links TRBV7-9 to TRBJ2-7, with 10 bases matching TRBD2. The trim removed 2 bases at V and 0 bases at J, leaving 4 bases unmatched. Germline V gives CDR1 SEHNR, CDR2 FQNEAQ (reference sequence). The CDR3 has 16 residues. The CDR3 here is CASSLYLAGASYEQYF. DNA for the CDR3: TGTGCCAGCAGCTTATACCTAGCGGGAGCCTCCTACGAGCAGTACTTC.

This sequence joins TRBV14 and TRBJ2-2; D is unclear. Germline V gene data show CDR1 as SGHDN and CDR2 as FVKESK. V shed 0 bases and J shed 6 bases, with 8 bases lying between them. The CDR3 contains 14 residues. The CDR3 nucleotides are TGTGCCAGCAGCCAAGAAAGGCGGTCCGGGGAGCTGTTTTTT. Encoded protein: CASSQERRSGELFF.

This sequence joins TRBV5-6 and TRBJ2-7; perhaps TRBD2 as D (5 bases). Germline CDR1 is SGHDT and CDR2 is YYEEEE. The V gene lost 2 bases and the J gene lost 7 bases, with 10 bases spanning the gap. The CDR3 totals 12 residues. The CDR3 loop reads CASSLRRGEQYV. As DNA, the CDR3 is TGTGCCAGCAGCTTACGACGGGGTGAGCAGTACGTC.

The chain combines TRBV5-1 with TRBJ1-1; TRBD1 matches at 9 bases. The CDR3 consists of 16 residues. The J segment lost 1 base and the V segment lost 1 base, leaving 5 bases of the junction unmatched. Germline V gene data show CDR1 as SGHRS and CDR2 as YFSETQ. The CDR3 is CASSLWTGDPNTEAFF. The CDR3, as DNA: TGCGCCAGCAGCTTGTGGACAGGGGACCCGAACACTGAAGCTTTCTTT. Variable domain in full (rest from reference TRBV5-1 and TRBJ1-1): KAGVTQTPRYLIKTRGQQVTLSCSPISGHRSVSWYQQTPGQGLQFLFEYFSETQRNKGNFPGRFSGRQFSNSRSEMNVSTLELGDSALYLCASSLWTGDPNTEAFFGQGTRLTVV.

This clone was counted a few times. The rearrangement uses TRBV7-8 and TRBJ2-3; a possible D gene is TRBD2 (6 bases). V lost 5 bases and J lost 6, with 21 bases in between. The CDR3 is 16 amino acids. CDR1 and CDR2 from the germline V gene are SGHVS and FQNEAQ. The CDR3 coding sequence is TGTGCCAGCAGCCTCCTCGCCGAGCCGGGGAGGGATACGCAGTATTTT. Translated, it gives CASSLLAEPGRDTQYF.

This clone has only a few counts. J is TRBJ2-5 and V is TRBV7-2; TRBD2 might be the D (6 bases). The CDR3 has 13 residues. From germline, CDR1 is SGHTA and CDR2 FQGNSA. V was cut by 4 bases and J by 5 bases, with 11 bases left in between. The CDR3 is CASSSTRVETQYF. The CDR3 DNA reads TGTGCCAGCAGCTCGACTAGGGTGGAGACCCAGTACTTC.

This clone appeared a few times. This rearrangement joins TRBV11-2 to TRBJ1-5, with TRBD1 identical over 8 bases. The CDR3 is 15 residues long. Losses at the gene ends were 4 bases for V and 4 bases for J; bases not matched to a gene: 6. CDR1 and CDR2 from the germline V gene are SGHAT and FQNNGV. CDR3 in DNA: TGTGCCAGCAGCTATGGGACAGGTGGAAATCAGCCCCAGCATTTT. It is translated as CASSYGTGGNQPQHF.

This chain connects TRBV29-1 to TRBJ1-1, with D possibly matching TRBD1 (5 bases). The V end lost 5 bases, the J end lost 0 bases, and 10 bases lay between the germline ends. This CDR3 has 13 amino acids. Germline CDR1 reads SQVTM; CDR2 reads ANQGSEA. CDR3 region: CSVRAGMNTEAFF. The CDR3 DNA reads TGCAGCGTTCGGGCAGGGATGAACACTGAAGCTTTCTTT.

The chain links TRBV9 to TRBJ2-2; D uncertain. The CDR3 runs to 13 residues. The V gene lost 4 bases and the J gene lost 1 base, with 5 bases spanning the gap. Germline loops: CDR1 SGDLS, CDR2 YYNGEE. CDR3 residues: CASSQQNTGELFF. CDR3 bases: TGTGCCAGCAGCCAACAGAACACCGGGGAGCTGTTTTTT. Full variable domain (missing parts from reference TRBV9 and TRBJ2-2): DSGVTQTPKHLITATGQRVTLRCSPRSGDLSVYWYQQSLDQGLQFLIQYYNGEERAKGNILERFSAQQFPDLHSELNLSSLELGDSALYFCASSQQNTGELFFGEGSRLTVL.

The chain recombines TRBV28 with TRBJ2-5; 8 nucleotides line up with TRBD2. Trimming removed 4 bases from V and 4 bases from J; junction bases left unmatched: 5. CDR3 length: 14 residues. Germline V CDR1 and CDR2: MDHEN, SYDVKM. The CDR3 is CASSSAGAGETQYF. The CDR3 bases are TGTGCCAGCAGTTCAGCGGGAGCGGGAGAGACCCAGTACTTC.

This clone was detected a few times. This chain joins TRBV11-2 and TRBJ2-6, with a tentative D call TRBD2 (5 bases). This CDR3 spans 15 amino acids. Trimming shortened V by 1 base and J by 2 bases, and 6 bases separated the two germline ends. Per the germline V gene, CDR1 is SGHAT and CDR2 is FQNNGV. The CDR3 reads CASSLVAPGANVLTF. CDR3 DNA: TGTGCCAGCAGCTTAGTAGCGCCTGGGGCCAACGTCCTGACTTTC.